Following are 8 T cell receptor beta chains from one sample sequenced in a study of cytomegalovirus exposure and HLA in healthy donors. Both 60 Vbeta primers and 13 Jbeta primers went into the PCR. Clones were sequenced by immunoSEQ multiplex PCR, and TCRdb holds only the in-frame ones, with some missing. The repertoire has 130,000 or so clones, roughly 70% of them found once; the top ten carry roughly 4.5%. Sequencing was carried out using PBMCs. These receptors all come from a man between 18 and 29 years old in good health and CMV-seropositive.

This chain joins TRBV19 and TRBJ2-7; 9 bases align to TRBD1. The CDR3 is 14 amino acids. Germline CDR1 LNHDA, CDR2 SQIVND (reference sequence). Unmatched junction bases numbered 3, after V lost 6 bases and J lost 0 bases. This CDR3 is CASSRDRVSYEQYF. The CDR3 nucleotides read TGTGCCAGTAGCCGGGACAGGGTCTCCTACGAGCAGTACTTC. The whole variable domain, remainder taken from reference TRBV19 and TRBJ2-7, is DGGITQSPKYLFRKEGQNVTLSCEQNLNHDAMYWYRQDPGQGLRLIYYSQIVNDFQKGDIAEGYSVSREKKESFPLTVTSAQKNPTAFYLCASSRDRVSYEQYFGPGTRLTVT.

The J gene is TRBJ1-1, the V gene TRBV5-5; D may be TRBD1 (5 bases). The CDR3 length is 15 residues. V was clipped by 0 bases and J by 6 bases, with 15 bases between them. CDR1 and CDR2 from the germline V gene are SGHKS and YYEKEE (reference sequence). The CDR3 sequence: CASSLEEGVGAEAFF. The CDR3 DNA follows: TGTGCCAGCAGCTTGGAGGAAGGGGTCGGAGCTGAAGCTTTCTTT. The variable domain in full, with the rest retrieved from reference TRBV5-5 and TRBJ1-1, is DAGVTQSPTHLIKTRGQQVTLRCSPISGHKSVSWYQQVLGQGPQFIFQYYEKEERGRGNFPDRFSARQFPNYSSELNVNALLLGDSALYLCASSLEEGVGAEAFFGQGTRLTVV.

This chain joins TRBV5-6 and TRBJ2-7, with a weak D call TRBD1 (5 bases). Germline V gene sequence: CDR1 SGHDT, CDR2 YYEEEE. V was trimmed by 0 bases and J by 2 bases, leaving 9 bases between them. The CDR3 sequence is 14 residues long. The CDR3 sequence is CASSLGDSPYEQYF. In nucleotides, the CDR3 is TGTGCCAGCAGCTTGGGTGACAGTCCCTACGAGCAGTACTTC.

CDR3 sequence (DNA): TGTGCCAGCAGTGAGCCGACAGGGAGATGGGATACGCAGTATTTT. Its translation is CASSEPTGRWDTQYF. The V call is TRBV25-1, the J call TRBJ2-3, with 7 bases matching TRBD1. The CDR3 loop spans 15 amino acids. The V segment lost 3 bases and the J segment 6 bases; nucleotides outside the gene matches: 9. Germline CDR1 and CDR2: MGHDK and SYGVNS.

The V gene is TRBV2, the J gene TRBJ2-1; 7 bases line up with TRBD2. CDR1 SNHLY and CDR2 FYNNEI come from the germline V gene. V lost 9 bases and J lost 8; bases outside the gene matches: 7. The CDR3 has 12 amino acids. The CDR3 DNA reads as TGTGCCAGTCGGACTAGTTTCGATGAGCAGTTCTTC. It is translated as CASRTSFDEQFF.

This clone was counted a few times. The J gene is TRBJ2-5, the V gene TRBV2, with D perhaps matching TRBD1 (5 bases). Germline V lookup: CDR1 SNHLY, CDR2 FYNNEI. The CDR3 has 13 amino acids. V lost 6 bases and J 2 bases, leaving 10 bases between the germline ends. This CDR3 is CASSGQAQETQYF. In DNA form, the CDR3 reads TGTGCCAGCAGCGGACAAGCACAAGAGACCCAGTACTTC.

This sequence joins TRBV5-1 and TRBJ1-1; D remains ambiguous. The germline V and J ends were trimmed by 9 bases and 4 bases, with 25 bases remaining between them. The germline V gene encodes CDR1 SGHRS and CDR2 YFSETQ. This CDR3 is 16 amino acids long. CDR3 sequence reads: CATHEGPDLSGTEAFF. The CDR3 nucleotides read TGCGCCACACATGAGGGCCCGGATTTGAGTGGCACTGAAGCTTTCTTT.

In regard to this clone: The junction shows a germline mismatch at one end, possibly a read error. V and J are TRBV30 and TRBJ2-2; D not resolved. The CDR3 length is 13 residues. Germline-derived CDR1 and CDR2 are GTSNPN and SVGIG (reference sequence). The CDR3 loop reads CTWSVTDTGELFF. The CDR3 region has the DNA TGTACCTGGAGTGTTACAGACACCGGGGAGCTGTTTTTT.